Below are 32 T cell receptor beta chains sequenced from a single sample in a study of siplizumab effects on memory and regulatory T cells (dated by TCRdb to between 2018 and 2020). Library method: the immunoSEQ multiplex PCR assay. Sourced from immuneACCESS, this table was stored by TCRdb with only in-frame sequences that have V and J called. A share of the clones is absent; for the studies checked, an unresolved V gene accounts for under half, and the remainder has no known explanation. This sample lists more than 90,000 clones; roughly 91% were detected once. The ten most abundant clones make up about 12% of the sample. Sequenced sample: non-Treg CD4+ T cells sorted from blood. Per the publication, the cell subset or site label means: FACS-sorted unstimulated CD4+ non-regulatory T cells. The source of these receptors is a human donor in good health.

Worth noting for this clone: Other nucleotide sequences in the sample specify the same CDR3. The CDR3 DNA reads TGTGCCAGCAGCTTCCAGGGAGGAACTGAAGCTTTCTTT. It codes for CASSFQGGTEAFF. The chain recombines TRBV5-6 with TRBJ1-1, with D tentatively TRBD1 (5 bases). Trimming stripped 2 bases from V and 5 bases from J, with 10 bases between. The CDR3 runs to 13 residues. Germline CDR1 is SGHDT and CDR2 is YYEEEE.

This clone appeared once. The chain is built from TRBV25-1 and TRBJ1-5; D remains ambiguous. V dropped 5 bases and J dropped 3 bases, with 8 bases sitting between them. Per the germline V gene, CDR1 is MGHDK and CDR2 is SYGVNS. The CDR3 has 13 residues. The CDR3 DNA reads TGTGCCAGCAGTTTAGGAATCAATCAGCCCCAGCATTTT. Translation: CASSLGINQPQHF.

CDR3 DNA sequence: TGTGCCAGCAGTTCCCGGACTAGCGGGGTCTATGAGCAGTACTTC. Residues: CASSSRTSGVYEQYF. The chain recombines TRBV7-9 with TRBJ2-7; TRBD2 matches 12 bases. The CDR3 length is 15 residues. Losses at the gene ends were 6 bases for V and 7 bases for J; bases not matched to a gene: 10. CDR1 is SEHNR, CDR2 FQNEAQ, per germline (reference sequence).

This clone appeared a single time. The chain uses TRBV29-1 and TRBJ2-7; 14 bases are shared with TRBD2. The germline gives CDR1 SQVTM, CDR2 ANQGSEA. V lost 3 bases and J lost 5; bases outside the gene matches: 9. The CDR3 contains 16 residues. The CDR3 DNA is TGCAGCGTTGACGCCGGGACTAGCGGGAGAAGAAACGAGCAGTACTTC. This translates into CSVDAGTSGRRNEQYF.

The genes are TRBV5-6 and TRBJ1-2, with 8 nucleotides matching TRBD1. Germline V gives CDR1 SGHDT, CDR2 YYEEEE. V was pared by 0 bases and J by 8 bases, with 3 bases of the junction left unmatched. This CDR3 has 13 amino acids. The CDR3 DNA reads as TGTGCCAGCAGCTTGGGCAGGGGGCAGGGCTACACCTTC. This gives the protein CASSLGRGQGYTF.

The J gene is TRBJ2-7, the V gene TRBV18; weak D call: TRBD1 (5 bases). The V end was cut by 2 bases, the J end by 0 bases, with 8 bases between. This CDR3 is 14 amino acids long. Germline CDR1 reads KGHSH; CDR2 reads LQKENI. CDR3 nucleotides: TGTGCCAGCTCACCAGGACAACGCTCCTACGAGCAGTACTTC. Protein product: CASSPGQRSYEQYF. Using reference TRBV18 and TRBJ2-7 for the parts outside the CDR3, the full variable domain is NAGVMQNPRHLVRRRGQEARLRCSPMKGHSHVYWYRQLPEEGLKFMVYLQKENIIDESGMPKERFSAEFPKEGPSILRIQQVVRGDSAAYFCASSPGQRSYEQYFGPGTRLTVT.

The genes are TRBV11-2 and TRBJ2-6, with a weak D call TRBD2 (5 bases). Germline assignment: CDR1 SGHAT and CDR2 FQNNGV. Trimming left V 3 bases short and J 4 bases short, with 10 bases between. This CDR3 is 15 amino acids long. In DNA, the CDR3 is TGTGCCAGCAGCTTCTGGGGAGCGGGGGCCAACGTCCTGACTTTC. It codes for CASSFWGAGANVLTF.

The table lists this clone with a count of one. The chain is built from TRBV7-9 and TRBJ2-5, with 12 bases that match TRBD2. After removal of 5 bases from V and 5 bases from J, the junction contained 3 bases not matched to a gene. The CDR3 length is 14 residues. CDR1 and CDR2 from the germline V gene are SEHNR and FQNEAQ (reference sequence). The CDR3 DNA reads as TGTGCCAGCAGCCCAACTAGCGGGAGGGAGACCCAGTACTTC. Protein: CASSPTSGRETQYF.

Only one count was recorded for this clone. V is TRBV5-4 and J is TRBJ2-3; 7 nucleotides match TRBD1. The germline gives CDR1 SGHNT, CDR2 YYREEE (reference sequence). V was pared by 4 bases and J by 1 base, with 6 bases of the junction left unmatched. This CDR3 region has 15 residues. The CDR3 loop reads CASSNRQGGTDTQYF. The CDR3 DNA reads as TGTGCCAGCAGCAATAGACAGGGTGGCACAGATACGCAGTATTTT.

This clone was detected only a few times. The chain uses TRBV7-9 and TRBJ2-5, with D perhaps TRBD1 (5 bases). CDR1 and CDR2 from the germline V gene are SEHNR and FQNEAQ (reference sequence). V lost 1 base to trimming and J lost 2 bases, with 8 bases between them. The CDR3 consists of 14 residues. The CDR3 loop reads CASSLGGSQETQYF. CDR3 bases: TGTGCCAGCAGCTTAGGGGGCAGTCAAGAGACCCAGTACTTC. The entire variable domain, with the rest obtained from reference TRBV7-9 and TRBJ2-5, is as follows: DTGVSQNPRHKITKRGQNVTFRCDPISEHNRLYWYRQTLGQGPEFLTYFQNEAQLEKSRLLSDRFSAERPKGSFSTLEIQRTEQGDSAMYLCASSLGGSQETQYFGPGTRLLVL.

This clone was seen only once. The chain carries TRBV7-2 and TRBJ2-2; 9 bases match TRBD2. V was pared by 5 bases and J by 4 bases, with 17 bases of the junction left unmatched. From germline, CDR1 is SGHTA and CDR2 FQGNSA. The CDR3 consists of 19 residues. This chain's CDR3 is CASSQGLGRREGRTGELFF. CDR3 DNA: TGTGCCAGCAGCCAGGGGCTGGGACGGCGGGAGGGCCGCACCGGGGAGCTGTTTTTT.

This chain joins TRBV28 and TRBJ2-1, with 9 bases aligning to TRBD2. The germline V gene encodes CDR1 MDHEN and CDR2 SYDVKM. CDR3 length: 13 amino acids. CDR3 residues: CVAGDLSNNEQFF. DNA for the CDR3: TGTGTAGCGGGAGACCTTAGCAACAATGAGCAGTTCTTC.

Worth noting for this clone: The sample carries other DNA sequences with the same CDR3. The chain couples TRBV28 to TRBJ2-5; possibly TRBD1 for D (7 bases). The CDR3 is 14 amino acids. The V and J ends lost 3 bases and 2 bases respectively, with 10 bases between them. Per germline, CDR1 MDHEN and CDR2 SYDVKM. The DNA of the CDR3 is TGTGCCAGCAGTTTGGGGGGACAGCAAGAGACCCAGTACTTC. Translating it yields CASSLGGQQETQYF. The complete variable domain, with remaining parts taken from reference TRBV28 and TRBJ2-5, reads DVKVTQSSRYLVKRTGEKVFLECVQDMDHENMFWYRQDPGLGLRLIYFSYDVKMKEKGDIPEGYSVSREKKERFSLILESASTNQTSMYLCASSLGGQQETQYFGPGTRLLVL.

The CDR3 DNA reads TGCGCCACCCAACCCGACAGGGATGGCGGCTACACCTTC. Translated: CATQPDRDGGYTF. This rearrangement joins TRBV5-1 to TRBJ1-2, with 7 bases lining up with TRBD1. V was pared by 9 bases and J by 8 bases, with 13 bases of the junction left unmatched. Germline V gene data show CDR1 as SGHRS and CDR2 as YFSETQ. The CDR3 is 13 amino acids.

CDR3 nucleotide sequence: TGCAGCGGCCAGGGATTGAACGATGGCTACACCTTC. Its protein product is CSGQGLNDGYTF. This chain uses TRBV29-1 with TRBJ1-2, with D possibly being TRBD1 (5 bases). This CDR3 contains 12 residues. Per the germline V gene, CDR1 is SQVTM and CDR2 is ANQGSEA. Trimming shortened V by 7 bases and J by 6 bases, and 15 bases separated the two germline ends. The whole variable domain, filled in from reference TRBV29-1 and TRBJ1-2, reads SAVISQKPSRDICQRGTSLTIQCQVDSQVTMMFWYRQQPGQSLTLIATANQGSEATYESGFVIDKFPISRPNLTFSTLTVSNMSPEDSSIYLCSGQGLNDGYTFGSGTRLTVV.

The chain employs TRBV10-3 and TRBJ2-5, with D tentatively TRBD1 (5 bases). Germline V lookup: CDR1 ENHRY, CDR2 SYGVKD. This CDR3 has 14 amino acids. V dropped 10 bases and J dropped 1 base, with 16 bases sitting between them. This CDR3 reads CATLETRGQETQYF. The CDR3 DNA reads TGTGCCACTCTCGAAACAAGGGGCCAAGAGACCCAGTACTTC.

Points on this clone: Different DNA sequences within this sample yield the same CDR3. The genes are TRBV5-1 and TRBJ2-3, with D unclear. Germline V gene lookup returns CDR1 SGHRS and CDR2 YFSETQ. CDR3 length: 12 amino acids. With 0 bases removed from V and 4 bases from J, the gap between germline ends came to 3 bases. CDR3 amino acids: CASSLGADTQYF. Written as DNA, the CDR3 is TGCGCCAGCAGCTTGGGAGCAGATACGCAGTATTTT.

J is TRBJ2-2 and V is TRBV19, with 11 bases identical to TRBD2. This CDR3 comprises 15 residues. Losses at the gene ends were 3 bases for V and 6 bases for J; bases not matched to a gene: 3. The V gene's germline CDR1 is LNHDA and CDR2 SQIVND (reference sequence). CDR3 residues: CASSMGLAVPGELFF. Here the CDR3 DNA reads TGTGCCAGTAGTATGGGACTAGCGGTCCCCGGGGAGCTGTTTTTT.

In DNA, the CDR3 is TGTGCCTGGAATGTGGGTGGGACCTACGAGCAGTACTTC. Amino acids: CAWNVGGTYEQYF. The V gene is TRBV30, the J gene TRBJ2-7; D is undetermined. The V end lost 4 bases, the J end lost 2 bases, and 12 bases lay between the germline ends. CDR3 length: 13 residues. Germline CDR1 is GTSNPN and CDR2 is SVGIG (reference sequence). Drawing the rest from reference TRBV30 and TRBJ2-7, the complete variable domain is SQTIHQWPATLVQPVGSPLSLECTVEGTSNPNLYWYRQAAGRGLQLLFYSVGIGQISSEVPQNLSASRPQDRQFILSSKKLLLSDSGFYLCAWNVGGTYEQYFGPGTRLTVT.

J is TRBJ2-5 and V is TRBV30, with D possibly called TRBD1 or TRBD2 (5 bases each). The CDR3 is 14 amino acids. V lost 3 bases to trimming and J lost 5 bases, with 16 bases between them. Germline V gene sequence: CDR1 GTSNPN, CDR2 SVGIG (reference sequence). The CDR3 DNA follows: TGTGCCTGGAGCTTCGGGGCTAGCAGGGAGACCCAGTACTTC. It is translated as CAWSFGASRETQYF. Supplemented by reference TRBV30 and TRBJ2-5, the full variable domain reads SQTIHQWPATLVQPVGSPLSLECTVEGTSNPNLYWYRQAAGRGLQLLFYSVGIGQISSEVPQNLSASRPQDRQFILSSKKLLLSDSGFYLCAWSFGASRETQYFGPGTRLLVL.

With regard to this clone: Distinct nucleotide sequences in the sample also encode this CDR3. This rearrangement joins TRBV18 to TRBJ1-1, with a tentative D call TRBD1 (6 bases). CDR3 length: 13 amino acids. The ends were cut back, 6 bases at V and 1 base at J, with 9 bases in the middle. Germline lookup yields CDR1 KGHSH and CDR2 LQKENI. The CDR3 region is CASSTDRNTEAFF. CDR3 bases: TGTGCCAGCTCTACGGACAGGAACACTGAAGCTTTCTTT.

The chain recombines TRBV6-1 with TRBJ1-1, with no clear D. The CDR3 consists of 13 residues. Germline loops: CDR1 MNHNS, CDR2 SASEGT. V shed 4 bases and J shed 0 bases, with 6 bases lying between them. The CDR3 region is CASSGQLNTEAFF. In nucleotides, the CDR3 is TGTGCCAGCAGTGGTCAGCTGAACACTGAAGCTTTCTTT.

This chain links TRBV6-6 with TRBJ1-2; perhaps TRBD1 as D (5 bases). This CDR3 is built from 12 residues. Between the trimmed V and J ends, which lost 7 bases and 8 bases, there was a span of 14 bases. The V gene's germline CDR1 is MNHNY and CDR2 SVGAGI (reference sequence). This CDR3 is CASTGPAGGYTF. The CDR3 DNA reads TGTGCCAGCACAGGGCCGGCCGGCGGCTACACCTTC.

This clone showed up just a few times. This sample includes further DNA sequences coding for the same CDR3. The chain has TRBV18 and TRBJ2-5; no firm D call. The CDR3 spans 11 residues. Looked up from germline, CDR1 is KGHSH and CDR2 is LQKENI. V was pared by 3 bases and J by 1 base, with 0 bases between. CDR3 DNA sequence: TGTGCCAGCTCACCCCAAGAGACCCAGTACTTC. Translating gives CASSPQETQYF. The full variable domain, in which reference TRBV18 and TRBJ2-5 provide the parts outside the CDR3, is NAGVMQNPRHLVRRRGQEARLRCSPMKGHSHVYWYRQLPEEGLKFMVYLQKENIIDESGMPKERFSAEFPKEGPSILRIQQVVRGDSAAYFCASSPQETQYFGPGTRLLVL.

Concerning this clone: This same CDR3 is encoded by further DNA sequences in the sample. This CDR3 reads CASSPGAGANVLTF. Here the CDR3 DNA reads TGTGCCAGCTCACCAGGGGCTGGGGCCAACGTCCTGACTTTC. The rearrangement uses TRBV18 and TRBJ2-6; D gene ambiguous. The ends were cut back, 2 bases at V and 2 bases at J, with 4 bases in the middle. This CDR3 contains 14 residues. From germline, CDR1 is KGHSH and CDR2 LQKENI.

V and J are TRBV7-9 and TRBJ1-4, with D possibly TRBD1 on 5 matching bases. V was cut by 3 bases and J by 7 bases, with 12 bases left in between. The germline V gene has CDR1 SEHNR and CDR2 FQNEAQ (reference sequence). This CDR3 has 14 amino acids. The DNA of the CDR3 is TGTGCCAGCAGCTTCGGCCCGGGGCCTGAAAAACTGTTTTTT. Amino acids: CASSFGPGPEKLFF.

The chain recombines TRBV4-2 with TRBJ1-1; 7 bases align to TRBD1. The germline V gene encodes CDR1 LGHNA and CDR2 YNFKEQ. With V trimmed by 4 bases and J by 3 bases, 11 bases remained unmatched. The CDR3 totals 16 residues. CDR3 sequence (DNA): TGTGCCAGCAGCCTCAGGGGGACCGCGCGTTACACTGAAGCTTTCTTT. This codes for CASSLRGTARYTEAFF.

The rearrangement links TRBV5-1 to TRBJ1-2, with 7 bases that match TRBD1. The CDR3 is made up of 13 amino acids. The V and J ends lost 3 bases and 3 bases, in that order; junction bases with no gene match: 2. Germline values: CDR1 SGHRS, CDR2 YFSETQ. The DNA of the CDR3 is TGCGCCAGCAGCTCCGGGACAGACTATGGCTACACCTTC. Amino acid sequence: CASSSGTDYGYTF.

The V gene is TRBV7-3, the J gene TRBJ2-1; weak D call: TRBD2 (6 bases). Germline V gene data show CDR1 as SGHTA and CDR2 as FQGTGA. CDR3 size: 16 residues. V lost 0 bases and J lost 5, with 14 bases in between. The CDR3 is CASSLTLIGLNNEQFF. The CDR3 DNA reads as TGTGCCAGCAGCTTAACGTTAATAGGACTAAACAATGAGCAGTTCTTC.

The chain links TRBV7-9 to TRBJ2-7; the D gene is possibly TRBD2 (6 bases). The CDR3 length is 15 residues. Germline CDR1 reads SEHNR; CDR2 reads FQNEAQ (reference sequence). The ends were cut back, 3 bases at V and 2 bases at J, with 14 bases in the middle. Here the CDR3 DNA reads TGTGCCAGCAGCTTCTCGGAGGGATCCCCCTACGAGCAGTACTTC. Translated: CASSFSEGSPYEQYF.

The rearrangement links TRBV5-1 to TRBJ2-3, with D maybe TRBD2 (5 bases). From germline, CDR1 is SGHRS and CDR2 YFSETQ. The V and J ends lost 5 bases and 5 bases respectively, with 12 bases between them. CDR3 length: 13 residues. Written as DNA, the CDR3 is TGCGCCAGCAGGCGGGTTGATAAAGATACGCAGTATTTT. This translates into CASRRVDKDTQYF. The whole variable domain, remainder taken from reference TRBV5-1 and TRBJ2-3, is KAGVTQTPRYLIKTRGQQVTLSCSPISGHRSVSWYQQTPGQGLQFLFEYFSETQRNKGNFPGRFSGRQFSNSRSEMNVSTLELGDSALYLCASRRVDKDTQYFGPGTRLTVL.

The chain combines TRBV7-9 with TRBJ2-5; D remains ambiguous. Trimming shortened V by 4 bases and J by 5 bases, and 5 bases separated the two germline ends. CDR1 SEHNR and CDR2 FQNEAQ come from the germline V gene (reference sequence). The CDR3 sequence is 11 residues long. CDR3 amino acids: CASSSAETQYF. Written as DNA, the CDR3 is TGTGCCAGCAGCTCGGCGGAGACCCAGTACTTC.